The present T cell receptor beta chain was sequenced within a study of shared clonotypes between healthy human individuals. Sequencing used immunoSEQ multiplex PCR; TCRdb keeps in-frame clones, though not all of them. The table records some 1 million clones, about 75% of them present only once. There are 16 residues in the CDR3. Trimming pared 1 base from V and 2 bases from J, leaving 14 bases between. Germline V gives CDR1 SGHNT, CDR2 YYREEE (reference sequence). The receptor comes from a man aged 18 to 30 in good health. This chain connects TRBV5-4 to TRBJ2-3, with D perhaps matching TRBD2 (6 bases). Specimen: memory CD4+ T cells sorted from blood. Subset here: CD45RA-negative fraction. The CDR3 DNA sequence: TGTGCCAGCAGCTTGTGGATCGGCGGGAACACAGATACGCAGTATTTT. Residues: CASSLWIGGNTDTQYF.